These T cell receptor beta chains were read from a single sample in a study of memory CD4+ T cells and cytomegalovirus serostatus. Assay used: immunoSEQ multiplex PCR; TCRdb lists only in-frame clones, some missing. Among about 82,000 clones listed, approximately 80% were seen once. Material for sequencing was memory CD4+ T cells from blood. The receptors derive from an adult in good health and CMV-seronegative. Each CDR3 is given with its conserved first and last residue. A D gene is named only where the DNA matches it firmly. Some rows have no size entry. The others give once, few or many, or a class for an expanded clone.

clone_size d_call cdr3_length j_call v_call cdr3_aa cdr3_nt
- - 14 TRBJ2-7 TRBV7-9 CASSSQGTGYEQYF TGTGCCAGCAGTTCACAGGGCACCGGGTACGAGCAGTACTTC
- TRBD2 17 TRBJ2-5 TRBV7-2 CASSLGLAGGNLETQYF TGTGCCAGCAGCTTAGGACTAGCGGGGGGGAATTTGGAGACCCAGTACTTC
- - 13 TRBJ2-3 TRBV29-1 CSVEGQHTDTQYF TGCAGCGTTGAGGGGCAGCACACAGATACGCAGTATTTT
- - 11 TRBJ1-2 TRBV6-5 CASAEGGTYTF TGTGCCAGCGCTGAGGGAGGGACCTACACCTTC
medium-sized - 13 TRBJ1-2 TRBV5-4 CASSLEGNYGYTF TGTGCCAGCAGCTTGGAGGGAAACTATGGCTACACCTTC
few - 16 TRBJ2-1 TRBV5-1 CASSLGFREVKGEQFF TGCGCCAGCAGCCTTGGTTTCAGGGAAGTAAAGGGTGAGCAGTTCTTC
- - 18 TRBJ1-2 TRBV19 CASTNPRNRDPSVDGYTF TGTGCCAGTACCAACCCCCGAAACCGGGACCCCTCTGTTGATGGCTACACCTTC
- - 14 TRBJ1-6 TRBV6-5 CASRQTGYNSPLHF TGTGCCAGCAGGCAGACAGGCTATAATTCACCCCTCCACTTT
- - 15 TRBJ1-5 TRBV28 CASSRDRNSNQPQHF TGTGCCAGCAGTCGCGACAGAAATAGCAATCAGCCCCAGCATTTT
- - 13 TRBJ2-3 TRBV7-2 CASSLATADTQYF TGTGCCAGCAGCTTAGCGACCGCAGATACGCAGTATTTT
- TRBD1 18 TRBJ1-5 TRBV4-3 CASTHDRDSRWSNQPQHF TGCGCCAGCACCCACGACCGGGACAGCCGTTGGAGCAATCAGCCCCAGCATTTT
- TRBD2 15 TRBJ2-7 TRBV9 CASSVATSSGGEQYF TGTGCCAGCAGCGTAGCTACGTCTAGCGGGGGCGAGCAGTACTTC
few TRBD1 13 TRBJ1-1 TRBV9 CASSKLGGSEAFF TGTGCCAGCAGCAAGTTAGGGGGCTCTGAAGCTTTCTTT
- TRBD1 14 TRBJ2-5 TRBV5-6 CASIDGTVQETQYF TGTGCCAGCATCGATGGGACAGTTCAAGAGACCCAGTACTTC
- TRBD1 15 TRBJ1-1 TRBV18 CASSPPDRANTEAFF TGTGCCAGCTCACCCCCCGACAGGGCGAACACTGAAGCTTTCTTT
- TRBD2 14 TRBJ2-5 TRBV5-1 CASSAGTSGETQYF TGCGCCAGCAGCGCCGGGACTAGCGGAGAGACCCAGTACTTC
- TRBD1 14 TRBJ1-1 TRBV19 CASLGQGWNTEAFF TGTGCCAGTTTGGGACAGGGGTGGAACACTGAAGCTTTCTTT
- TRBD1 14 TRBJ2-7 TRBV5-1 CASSLGTGLYEQYF TGCGCCAGCAGCTTAGGGACAGGGCTCTACGAGCAGTACTTC
- TRBD2 15 TRBJ2-1 TRBV7-7 CASSLTSGGVNEQFF TGTGCTAGCAGCTTAACTAGCGGGGGAGTCAATGAGCAGTTCTTC
- - 14 TRBJ2-6 TRBV27 CASSLNSGANVLTF TGTGCCAGCAGCCTGAACTCCGGGGCCAACGTCCTGACTTTC
- - 14 TRBJ1-1 TRBV4-3 CASSQGDRGGEAFF TGCGCCAGCAGCCAAGGCGATAGGGGAGGTGAAGCTTTCTTT
few - 16 TRBJ1-1 TRBV6-5 CASSYKAALGNTEAFF TGTGCCAGCAGTTACAAGGCAGCTCTAGGGAACACTGAAGCTTTCTTT
- - 15 TRBJ2-7 TRBV7-7 CASSLAEGQSYEQYF TGTGCTAGCAGCTTAGCGGAGGGGCAGTCCTACGAGCAGTACTTC
- TRBD2 16 TRBJ2-5 TRBV6-6 CASSYNQRGLQETQYF TGTGCCAGCAGTTACAACCAGCGGGGGCTTCAAGAGACCCAGTACTTC
few - 12 TRBJ2-7 TRBV18 CASSPLSYEQYF TGTGCCAGCTCACCACTCTCCTACGAGCAGTACTTC
once - 11 TRBJ2-7 TRBV6-1 CASSLGVSQYF TGTGCCAGCAGTCTGGGAGTATCGCAGTACTTC
- TRBD2 15 TRBJ2-1 TRBV19 CASSETSGGHNEQFF TGTGCCAGTAGTGAGACTAGCGGGGGACACAATGAGCAGTTCTTC
- TRBD2 14 TRBJ2-5 TRBV6-5 CASRSSGGGETQYF TGTGCCAGCAGGAGTAGCGGGGGAGGTGAGACCCAGTACTTC
- TRBD2 16 TRBJ2-3 TRBV5-5 CASSEGLAGGSDTQYF TGTGCCAGCAGCGAGGGACTAGCGGGGGGGTCAGATACGCAGTATTTT
- - 15 TRBJ1-6 TRBV5-6 CASSAKSSYNSPLHF TGTGCCAGCAGCGCGAAAAGCTCCTATAATTCACCCCTCCACTTT
- TRBD1 16 TRBJ1-2 TRBV7-2 CASSKSGGGRRRAYTF TGTGCCAGCAGCAAGAGTGGAGGGGGCCGGAGGAGAGCCTACACCTTC
- - 13 TRBJ1-6 TRBV6-6 CASIGREGSPLHF TGTGCCAGCATCGGCAGGGAGGGTTCACCCCTCCACTTT
- - 14 TRBJ2-2 TRBV11-2 CASSFLGLTGELFF TGTGCCAGCAGCTTTTTGGGACTCACCGGGGAGCTGTTTTTT
- - 15 TRBJ1-2 TRBV18 CASSPEPGLAYGYTF TGTGCCAGCTCACCGGAGCCCGGTTTAGCGTATGGCTACACCTTC
- - 18 TRBJ2-2 TRBV30 CAWISPFDAPSNTGELFF TGTGCCTGGATTTCCCCTTTTGATGCCCCCTCGAACACCGGGGAGCTGTTTTTT
- - 13 TRBJ1-2 TRBV11-3 CASSLDTGAGYTF TGTGCCAGCAGCTTAGATACGGGGGCCGGCTACACCTTC
- - 15 TRBJ1-3 TRBV9 CASSGGEYSGNTIYF TGTGCCAGCAGCGGCGGGGAGTACTCTGGAAACACCATATATTTT
- - 15 TRBJ1-6 TRBV19 CASSYTGMRNSPLHF TGTGCCAGTAGTTACACAGGGATGCGGAATTCACCCCTCCACTTT
- - 15 TRBJ1-3 TRBV2 CASTLARRSGNTIYF TGTGCCAGCACCCTTGCTCGAAGGTCTGGAAACACCATATATTTT
- - 14 TRBJ1-3 TRBV6-5 CASSSSDSGNTIYF TGTGCCAGCAGTTCGTCCGACTCTGGAAACACCATATATTTT
once TRBD2 17 TRBJ2-5 TRBV12-5 CASGLTWTSGAAETQYF TGTGCTAGTGGTTTGACCTGGACTAGCGGGGCGGCGGAGACCCAGTACTTC
- - 16 TRBJ1-6 TRBV19 CASSSFLTAPNSPLHF TGTGCCAGTAGTAGCTTCCTGACGGCGCCTAATTCACCCCTCCACTTT
few TRBD1 14 TRBJ1-3 TRBV4-2 CASSQPDRGDTIYF TGTGCCAGCAGCCAACCTGACAGGGGAGACACCATATATTTT
- - 15 TRBJ1-4 TRBV5-1 CASSPEVAGREKLFF TGCGCCAGCAGCCCGGAGGTGGCGGGACGCGAAAAACTGTTTTTT
- - 14 TRBJ2-7 TRBV7-9 CASSSADRDYEQYF TGTGCCAGCAGCTCCGCCGACAGAGACTACGAGCAGTACTTC
few - 15 TRBJ2-7 TRBV11-1 CASSLGFGFSYEQYF TGTGCCAGCAGCTTAGGGTTCGGCTTCTCCTACGAGCAGTACTTC
- - 15 TRBJ1-3 TRBV6-5 CASSPQGFSGNTIYF TGTGCCAGCAGTCCCCAGGGATTTTCTGGAAACACCATATATTTT
- - 15 TRBJ1-1 TRBV5-1 CASSLGGLRNTEAFF TGCGCCAGCAGCTTGGGGGGACTCAGGAACACTGAAGCTTTCTTT
- - 15 TRBJ2-2 TRBV14 CASRRTGRRTGELFF TGTGCCAGCAGACGAACAGGGAGACGCACCGGGGAGCTGTTTTTT
- - 13 TRBJ2-5 TRBV2 CASSAVPAGTQYF TGTGCCAGCAGTGCTGTCCCGGCCGGGACCCAGTACTTC
- TRBD1 16 TRBJ1-2 TRBV19 CASSTERDRGNYGYTF TGTGCCAGTAGTACGGAACGGGACAGGGGAAACTATGGCTACACCTTC
- - 18 TRBJ1-5 TRBV5-1 CASSPSLKGLKPYQPQHF TGCGCCAGCAGCCCATCCCTGAAAGGGTTGAAACCCTATCAGCCCCAGCATTTT
once - 14 TRBJ1-6 TRBV5-1 CASSPSSSDSPLHF TGCGCCAGCAGCCCCAGCTCGAGCGATTCACCCCTCCACTTT
- - 15 TRBJ1-1 TRBV11-2 CASSGRDRGLAEAFF TGTGCCAGCAGCGGGCGTGATCGGGGTCTTGCTGAAGCTTTCTTT
many - 17 TRBJ1-2 TRBV30 CAWSVGLGKRSSHGYTF TGTGCCTGGAGTGTAGGGTTGGGCAAAAGAAGCTCCCATGGCTACACCTTC
- - 14 TRBJ1-4 TRBV28 CASSLGQINEKLFF TGTGCCAGCAGTTTAGGCCAGATTAATGAAAAACTGTTTTTT
- - 10 TRBJ1-1 TRBV29-1 CSVRNTEAFF TGCAGCGTTAGGAACACTGAAGCTTTCTTT
- TRBD1 15 TRBJ1-1 TRBV11-1 CASQTLDRAGAEAFF TGTGCCAGTCAAACACTGGACAGGGCAGGGGCTGAAGCTTTCTTT
once TRBD2 15 TRBJ2-7 TRBV5-4 CASSLAASGAYEQYF TGTGCCAGCAGCTTGGCGGCTAGCGGAGCCTACGAGCAGTACTTC
few - 11 TRBJ1-1 TRBV4-2 CASSSTTLAFF TGTGCCAGCAGCTCGACAACGCTGGCTTTCTTT